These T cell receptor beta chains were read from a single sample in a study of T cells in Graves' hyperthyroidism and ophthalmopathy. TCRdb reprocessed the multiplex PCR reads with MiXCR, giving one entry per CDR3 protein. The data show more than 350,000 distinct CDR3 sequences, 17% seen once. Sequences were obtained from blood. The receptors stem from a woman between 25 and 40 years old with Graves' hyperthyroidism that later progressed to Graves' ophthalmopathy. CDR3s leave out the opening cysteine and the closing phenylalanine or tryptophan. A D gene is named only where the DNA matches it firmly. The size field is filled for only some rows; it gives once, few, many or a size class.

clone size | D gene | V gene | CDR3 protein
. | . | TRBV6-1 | ASTLRGGPSSNQPQH
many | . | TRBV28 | ASSLAGARINYGYT
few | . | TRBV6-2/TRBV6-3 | ATRGVRTTNTGELF
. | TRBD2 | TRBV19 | ASSTRGLAGGGRTDTQY
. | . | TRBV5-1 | ASNSWGSRNEQF
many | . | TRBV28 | ASSLRGQLQETQY
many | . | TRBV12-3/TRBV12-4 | ASSLELAGFGNEQF
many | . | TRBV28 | ASTGWGGAGNTIY
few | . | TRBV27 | ASSLHGEAYEQY
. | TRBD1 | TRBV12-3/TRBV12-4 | ASSTGTGYSEQF
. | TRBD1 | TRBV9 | ASSVGGDRGLLNSPLH